This T cell receptor beta chain was identified in a study of graft-versus-host responses after intestinal transplantation (dated by TCRdb to about 2021). For the wider study: The transplants that recipients got were multivisceral, liver-intestinal, or isolated intestinal. Graft-versus-host and host-versus-graft alloreactive T cell clones were tracked in the graft, circulation and bone marrow after intestinal transplantation using bulk TCR-beta CDR3 sequencing. Anti-thymocyte globulin induction was given to all recipients, followed by maintenance tacrolimus and steroids for approximately three years. To identify alloreactive clones, pre-transplant mixed lymphocyte reaction products were sequenced and compared with unstimulated pre-transplant donor and recipient T cells. Instead of going to the commercial service, samples from a few later patients were sequenced in-house on an Illumina MiSeq and processed with MiXCR. A cohort of 24 intestinal transplant recipients, including one retransplant, was enrolled, and a few patients lacking pretransplant specimens were excluded. A peak of at least 4% donor T cells among recipient peripheral blood mononuclear cells was the definition used for donor T cell macrochimerism.

To prepare the library, the immunoSEQ multiplex PCR assay was applied. In most patients, genomic DNA was isolated using the Qiagen DNeasy Blood and Tissue Kit and sent frozen to Adaptive Biotechnologies for TCR sequencing. High-throughput TCR-beta CDR3 sequencing of genomic DNA from most patients was performed by Adaptive Biotechnologies. The study's processing was this. Adaptive's ImmunoSEQ software supplied the TCR sequencing data for around 19 patients, while MiXCR and VDJtools were used to process a few other patients. To correct CD4 versus CD8 sorting errors, any sequence found in both subsets at a frequency ratio below 5:1 was removed. Because the origin of CDR3 nucleotide sequences shared between donor and recipient could not be assigned, those sequences were removed. To count as alloreactive, a clone needed at least 2-fold expansion over unstimulated cells and a minimum CFSE-low frequency of 0.002% (template counts) or 0.001% (read counts). Mappable clones were those detected in sequenced pre-transplant spleen, lymph node, or MLR CFSE-low populations of the donor or recipient. Cumulative frequency of alloreactive clones was calculated as a percentage of all sequences weighted by copy number. Not all clones reach the TCRdb copy of this immuneACCESS table, which keeps in-frame sequences only. Checked studies attribute under half of the gap to unresolved V genes and leave the rest unexplained. The V and J calls and the clone size are those of that table, but D and trimming were determined from the DNA. The sample table records about 97,000 clones; about nine tenths of these occur just once. About 0.18% of the sample is held by the ten biggest clonotypes.

With respect to this clone: Its antigen remains unidentified. No clone much larger than this one lies a single base away; base qualities are absent.

The time point label for this specimen denotes: cells obtained before transplantation from donor or recipient. CD3+CD4+ and CD3+CD8+ populations were FACS-sorted from unstimulated pre-transplant donor and recipient cells taken from spleen or lymph nodes. Here is what the overall study found, with its caveats: GvH clones were found in recipient bone marrow, and some of the GvH clones appeared earlier in ileal mucosa or blood, which is consistent with an intestinal mucosal origin. Peak levels of circulating GvH clones were associated with declines in HvG clones early after transplant. High GvH to HvG T cell clonal ratios were observed in the allografts of patients with donor T cell macrochimerism. The conclusions were limited by the relatively low number and heterogeneity of the intestinal transplant patients.

Counted from cysteine to phenylalanine, this CDR3 has 14 amino acids. Of the read, only the CDR3 DNA is kept; its 42 bases are in frame from base 1. CDR1 MGHRA and CDR2 YSYEKL were looked up in the germline V gene. V loses 4 bases, J loses 5 bases, and the germline ends lie 9 bases apart. The TCR sequence derives from a human donor who was the organ donor for an intestinal transplant. The chain is assembled from TRBV4-1 and TRBJ1-6; a tentative D call is TRBD1 (6 bases match). Specimen: unstimulated CD4+ T cells sorted from spleen or lymph node cells, collected before transplant. The base sequence is TGCGCCAGCAGCCTGGACAGAGATAATTCACCCCTCCACTTT. The resulting protein is CASSLDRDNSPLHF.